This entry features one TCR beta chain sequence. This sample was included in a study of blood T cell repertoires in COVID-19. CDR3 length: 15 amino acids. Trimming removed 0 bases from V and 11 bases from J, with 17 bases in between. CDR1 and CDR2 (germline): KGHDR, SFDVKD. Profiled with immunoSEQ multiplex PCR; TCRdb holds only in-frame clones, not every one. Among fewer than 500,000 clones listed, about 87% were seen once. The receptor was isolated from a man in his late teens or twenties with COVID-19, enrolled during active disease. The chain carries TRBV24-1 and TRBJ2-3; possibly TRBD1 for D (6 bases). Sequenced: peripheral blood. The CDR3 bases are TGTGCCACCAGTGATTTGGGCTCCCAGGGGATGATGCAGTATTTT. Protein sequence: CATSDLGSQGMMQYF.